This T cell receptor beta chain is drawn from a study of T cell responses to AZD1222 COVID-19 vaccine. The table came from immunoSEQ multiplex PCR; TCRdb's copy has only in-frame clones and leaves some out. The sample holds approximately 150,000 clones; roughly 92% are singletons and the top ten take 2.3%. Study-wide findings and caveats: Spike-spanning, vaccine-associated CD4 TCRs were dominant at 160-218 and 743-854. With two AZD1222 doses given, Spike-specific TCR breadth and depth both rose. Donors were chiefly white British, with a greater number of females, and clonal diversity was perhaps underestimated. Just five to seven people given AZD1222 tested seropositive at baseline.

A remark on this clone: The antigen remains undetermined.

The sequence was obtained from an adult in good health. The sample in question was peripheral blood, obtained on day 0 of AZD1222 vaccination.

This chain's CDR3 is CASSLYFNQPQHF. The DNA of the CDR3 is TGTGCCAGCAGTTTATACTTCAATCAGCCCCAGCATTTT. V and J are TRBV27 and TRBJ1-5, with D unresolved. CDR3 length: 13 amino acids. Germline V gene data show CDR1 as MNHEY and CDR2 as SMNVEV (reference sequence). V was clipped by 1 base and J by 3 bases, with 4 bases between them.